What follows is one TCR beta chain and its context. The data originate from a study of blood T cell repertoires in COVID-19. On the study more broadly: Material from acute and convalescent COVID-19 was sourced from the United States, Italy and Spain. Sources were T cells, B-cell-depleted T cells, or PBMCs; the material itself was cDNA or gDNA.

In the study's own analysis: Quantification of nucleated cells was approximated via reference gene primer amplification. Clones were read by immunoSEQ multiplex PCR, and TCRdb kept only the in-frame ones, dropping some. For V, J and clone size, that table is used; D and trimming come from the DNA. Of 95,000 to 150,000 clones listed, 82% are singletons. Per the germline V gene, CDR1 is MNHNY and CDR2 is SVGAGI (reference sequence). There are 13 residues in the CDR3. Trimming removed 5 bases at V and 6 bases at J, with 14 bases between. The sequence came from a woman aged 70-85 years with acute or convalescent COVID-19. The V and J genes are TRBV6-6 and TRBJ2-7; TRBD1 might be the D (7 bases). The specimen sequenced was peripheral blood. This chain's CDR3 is CASSSGGGSEQYV. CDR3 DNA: TGTGCCAGCAGTAGCGGAGGGGGCTCCGAGCAGTACGTC.